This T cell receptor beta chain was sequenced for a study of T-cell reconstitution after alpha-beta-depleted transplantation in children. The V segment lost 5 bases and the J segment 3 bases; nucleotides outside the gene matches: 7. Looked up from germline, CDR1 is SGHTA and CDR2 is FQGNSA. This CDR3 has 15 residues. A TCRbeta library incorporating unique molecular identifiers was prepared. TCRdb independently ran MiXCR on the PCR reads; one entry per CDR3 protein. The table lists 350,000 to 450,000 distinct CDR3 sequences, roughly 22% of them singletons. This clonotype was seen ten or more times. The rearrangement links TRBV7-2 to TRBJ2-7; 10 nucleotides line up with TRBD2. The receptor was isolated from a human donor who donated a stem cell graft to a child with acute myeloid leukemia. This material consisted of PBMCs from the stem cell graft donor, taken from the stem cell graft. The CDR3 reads CASSPFWTSGYEQYF. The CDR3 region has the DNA TGTGCCAGCAGCCCCTTTTGGACTAGCGGCTACGAGCAGTACTTC.